This T cell receptor (beta chain) was captured in a study of technical replicates of blood from a few donors. Generated by immunoSEQ multiplex PCR, the TCRdb table keeps only in-frame clones and is missing some. The sample carries tens of thousands of clones, roughly 94% recorded once. The origin of this receptor is a human donor in good health. What was sequenced was T cells isolated from PBMCs.

The DNA of the CDR3 is TGTGCCAGCAGCCTTCAGGGGACTGAAGCTTTCTTT. Translating gives CASSLQGTEAFF. The chain recombines TRBV13 with TRBJ1-1; perhaps TRBD1 as D (6 bases). The CDR3 has 12 residues. Germline-derived CDR1 and CDR2 are PRHDT and FYEKMQ (reference sequence). Trimming left V 5 bases short and J 5 bases short, with 9 bases between.